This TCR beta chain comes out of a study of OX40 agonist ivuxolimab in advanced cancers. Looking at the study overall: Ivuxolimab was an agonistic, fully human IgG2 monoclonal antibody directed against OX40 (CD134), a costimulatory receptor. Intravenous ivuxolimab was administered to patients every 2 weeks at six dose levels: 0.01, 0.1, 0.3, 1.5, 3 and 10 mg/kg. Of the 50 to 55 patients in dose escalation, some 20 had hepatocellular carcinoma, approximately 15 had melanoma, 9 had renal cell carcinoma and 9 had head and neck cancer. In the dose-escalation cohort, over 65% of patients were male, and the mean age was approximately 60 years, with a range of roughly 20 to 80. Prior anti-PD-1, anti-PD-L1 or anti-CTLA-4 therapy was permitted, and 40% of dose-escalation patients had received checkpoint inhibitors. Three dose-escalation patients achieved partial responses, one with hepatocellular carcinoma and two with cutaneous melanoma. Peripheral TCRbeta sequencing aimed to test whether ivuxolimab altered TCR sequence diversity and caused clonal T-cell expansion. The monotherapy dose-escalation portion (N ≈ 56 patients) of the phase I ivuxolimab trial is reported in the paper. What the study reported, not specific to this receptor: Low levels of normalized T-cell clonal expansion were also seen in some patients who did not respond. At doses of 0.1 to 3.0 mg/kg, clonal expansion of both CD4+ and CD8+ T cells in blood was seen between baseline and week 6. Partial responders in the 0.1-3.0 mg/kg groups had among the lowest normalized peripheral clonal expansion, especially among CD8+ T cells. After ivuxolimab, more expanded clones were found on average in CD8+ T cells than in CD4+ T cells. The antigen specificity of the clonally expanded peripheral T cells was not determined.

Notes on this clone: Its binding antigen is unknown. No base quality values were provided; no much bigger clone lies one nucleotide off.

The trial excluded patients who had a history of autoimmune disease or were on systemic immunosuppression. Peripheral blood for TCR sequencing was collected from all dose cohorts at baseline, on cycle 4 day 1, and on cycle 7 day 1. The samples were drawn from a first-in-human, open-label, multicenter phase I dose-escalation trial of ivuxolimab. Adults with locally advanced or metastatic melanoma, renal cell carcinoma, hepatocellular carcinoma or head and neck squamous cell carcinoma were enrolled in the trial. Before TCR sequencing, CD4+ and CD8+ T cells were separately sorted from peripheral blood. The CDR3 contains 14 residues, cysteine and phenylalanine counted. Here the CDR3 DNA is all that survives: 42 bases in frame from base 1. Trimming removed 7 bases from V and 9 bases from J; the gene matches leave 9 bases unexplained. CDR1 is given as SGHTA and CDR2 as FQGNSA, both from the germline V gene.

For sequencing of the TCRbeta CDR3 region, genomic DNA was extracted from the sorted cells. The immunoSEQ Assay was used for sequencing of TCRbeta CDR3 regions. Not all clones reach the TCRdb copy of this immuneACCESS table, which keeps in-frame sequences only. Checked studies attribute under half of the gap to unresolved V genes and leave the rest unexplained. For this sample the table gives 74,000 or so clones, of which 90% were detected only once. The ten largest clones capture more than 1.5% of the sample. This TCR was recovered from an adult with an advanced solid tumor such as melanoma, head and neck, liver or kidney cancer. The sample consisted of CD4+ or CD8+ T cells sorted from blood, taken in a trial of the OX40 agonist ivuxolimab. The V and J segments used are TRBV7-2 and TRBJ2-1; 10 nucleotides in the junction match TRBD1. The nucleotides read TGTGCCAGCATCCCGGGACAGGGGTATAGTGAGCAGTTCTTC. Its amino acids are CASIPGQGYSEQFF.